This T cell receptor (beta chain) was identified during a study of blood T cell repertoires in COVID-19. For the study at large: Whether acute or convalescent, the COVID-19 samples came from the United States, Italy and Spain. Sample material is recorded as cDNA or gDNA derived from T cells, B-cell-depleted T cells, or PBMCs.

Original handling: How many nucleated cells were present was estimated from reference gene primer amplification. Sequencing used immunoSEQ multiplex PCR; TCRdb keeps in-frame clones, though not all of them. The DNA gave D and trimming, while V, J and clone size come from that table. Of approximately 85,000 clones listed, about 82% were seen once; the top ten hold 20% to 25%. This CDR3 comprises 15 residues. Germline V gives CDR1 LGHDT, CDR2 YNNKEL (reference sequence). V gave up 4 bases and J gave up 4 bases; unmatched junction bases: 7. The V call is TRBV3-1 (or the pseudogene TRBV3-2), the J call TRBJ1-2; 9 bases fit TRBD1. The sample was peripheral blood. The sequence derives from a woman older than 75 in a cohort sampled during active or convalescent COVID-19. The CDR3 loop is CASSLTGGAGYGYTF. The CDR3 DNA follows: TGTGCCAGCAGCCTTACAGGGGGCGCCGGCTATGGCTACACCTTC.